Listed here is a single T cell receptor beta chain. Its antigen is currently unknown. Measured with immunoSEQ multiplex PCR; TCRdb has only the in-frame clones, and not every one. The data show some 140,000 clones, 91% seen once. The data stem from a study of T cell responses to AZD1222 COVID-19 vaccine. Study-wide results and limits: Repertoires in all cases were sampled only once the peak T cell response had passed. Most donors were white British, females outnumbered males, and clonal diversity was possibly underestimated.

V was trimmed by 6 bases and J by 1 base, leaving 6 bases between them. The CDR3 sequence is 13 residues long. The chain has TRBV12-3 or TRBV12-4 and TRBJ2-2; perhaps TRBD1 as D (6 bases). This clonotype originated in an adult who received the AZD1222 COVID-19 vaccine. The source material was peripheral blood, sampled 28 days after the second AZD1222 dose. CDR3 amino acids: CASRDRNTGELFF. The CDR3 DNA is TGTGCCAGCAGGGACAGGAACACCGGGGAGCTGTTTTTT.